The source of this TCR beta chain is a study of shared clonotypes between healthy human individuals. Study findings and constraints: Generally, estimated richness proved larger in naive subsets than it did in memory subsets. The naive CD4 repertoires of a few donors were compared, and 5% to 6.5% of clonotypes were shared.

Sequencing was performed with immunoSEQ multiplex PCR; in TCRdb, only in-frame clones are kept and a portion is missing. The sample comprises some 2.3 million clones, approximately 93% of which are singletons, and about 0.41% rests with the top ten. With regard to this clone: Antigen: not known. Other nucleotide sequences in the sample specify the same CDR3.

Trimming removed 8 bases from V and 4 bases from J; junction bases left unmatched: 3. Germline loops: CDR1 SNHLY, CDR2 FYNNEI. This CDR3 has 13 amino acids. This receptor was obtained from a man aged 18 to 29 in good health. Some clones in this sample may be carry-over from other donors' samples. The V call is TRBV2, the J call TRBJ2-3; TRBD1 aligns across 10 bases. The sequenced sample was naive CD4+ T cells from PBMCs. Regarding subset: CD45RA+ positively selected. The CDR3 nucleotides read TGTGCCAGCCGGACAGGGGGGGCAGATACGCAGTATTTT. Protein: CASRTGGADTQYF.